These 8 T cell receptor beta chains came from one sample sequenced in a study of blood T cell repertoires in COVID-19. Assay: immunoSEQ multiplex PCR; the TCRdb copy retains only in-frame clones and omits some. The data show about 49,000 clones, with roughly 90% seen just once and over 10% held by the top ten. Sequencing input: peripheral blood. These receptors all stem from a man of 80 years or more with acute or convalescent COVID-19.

CDR3 nucleotide sequence: TGTGCCAGCAGCCAAGGGGTTGCGGGGGGATACAATGAGCAGTTCTTC. Translating it yields CASSQGVAGGYNEQFF. J is TRBJ2-1 and V is TRBV3-1 (or the pseudogene TRBV3-2), with TRBD2 matching 8 bases. Germline V gene lookup returns CDR1 LGHDT and CDR2 YNNKEL (reference sequence). Trimming removed 1 base from V and 4 bases from J; junction bases left unmatched: 6. This CDR3 contains 16 residues.

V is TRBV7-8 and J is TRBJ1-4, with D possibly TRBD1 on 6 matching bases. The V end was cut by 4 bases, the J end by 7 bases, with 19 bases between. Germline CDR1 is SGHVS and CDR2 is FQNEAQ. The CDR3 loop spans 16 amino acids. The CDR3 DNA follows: TGTGCCAGCAGCTCCCATTCCGACAGGCCCGGTGAAAAACTGTTTTTT. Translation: CASSSHSDRPGEKLFF.

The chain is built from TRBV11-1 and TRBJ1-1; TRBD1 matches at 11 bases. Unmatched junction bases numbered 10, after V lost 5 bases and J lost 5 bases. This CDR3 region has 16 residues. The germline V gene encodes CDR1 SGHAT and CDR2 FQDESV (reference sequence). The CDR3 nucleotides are TGTGCCAGCAGCGATGGAGGACAGGGGGCCAGGACTGAAGCTTTCTTT. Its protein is CASSDGGQGARTEAFF. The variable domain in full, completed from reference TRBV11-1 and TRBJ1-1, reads EAEVAQSPRYKITEKSQAVAFWCDPISGHATLYWYRQILGQGPELLVQFQDESVVDDSQLPKDRFSAERLKGVDSTLKIQPAELGDSAMYLCASSDGGQGARTEAFFGQGTRLTVV.

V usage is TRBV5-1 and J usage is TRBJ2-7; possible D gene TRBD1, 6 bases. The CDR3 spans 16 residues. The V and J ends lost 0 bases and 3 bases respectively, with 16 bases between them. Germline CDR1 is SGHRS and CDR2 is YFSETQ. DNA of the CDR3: TGCGCCAGCAGCTTGGTCGGGGCAGGGGAGTTCTACGAGCAGTACTTC. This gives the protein CASSLVGAGEFYEQYF.

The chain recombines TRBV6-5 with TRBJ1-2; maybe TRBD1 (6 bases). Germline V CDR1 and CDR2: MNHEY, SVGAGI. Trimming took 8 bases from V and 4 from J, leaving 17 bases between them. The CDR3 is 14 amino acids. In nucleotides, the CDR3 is TGTGCCAGCCCACCCCCAGGGGATTTCTATGGCTACACCTTC. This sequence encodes CASPPPGDFYGYTF.

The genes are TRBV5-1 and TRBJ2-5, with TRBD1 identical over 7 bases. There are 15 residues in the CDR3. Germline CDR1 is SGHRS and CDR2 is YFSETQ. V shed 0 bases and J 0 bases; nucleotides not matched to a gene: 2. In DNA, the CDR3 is TGCGCCAGCAGCTTGGTGACAGGGTACCAAGAGACCCAGTACTTC. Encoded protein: CASSLVTGYQETQYF.

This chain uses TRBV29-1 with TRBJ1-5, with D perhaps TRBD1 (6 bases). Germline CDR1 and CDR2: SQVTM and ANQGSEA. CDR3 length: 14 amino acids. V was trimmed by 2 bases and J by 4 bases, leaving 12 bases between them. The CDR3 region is CSVEKQGKNQPQHF. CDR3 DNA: TGCAGCGTTGAAAAACAGGGAAAGAATCAGCCCCAGCATTTT.

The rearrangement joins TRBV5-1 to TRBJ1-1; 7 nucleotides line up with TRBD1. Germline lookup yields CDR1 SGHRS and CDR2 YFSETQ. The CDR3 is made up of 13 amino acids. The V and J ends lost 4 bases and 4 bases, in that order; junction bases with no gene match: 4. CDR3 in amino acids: CASSIDRVTEAFF. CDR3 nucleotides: TGCGCCAGCAGCATTGACAGGGTCACTGAAGCTTTCTTT.